These 8 T cell receptor beta chains were sequenced from one sample in a study of T cell responses to AZD1222 COVID-19 vaccine (dated by TCRdb to the early 2020s). The receptor library was made with the immunoSEQ multiplex PCR assay. Held by TCRdb, this immuneACCESS table contains in-frame sequences only and omits some clones. Under half of the omission traces to an unresolved V gene where checked; the cause of the rest is unknown. Within this sample are some 86,000 clones, with 90% to 95% of them counted one time only. Of the sample, approximately 5.6% is held by the ten largest clones. The meaning of the sample's time point label: baseline before first vaccination. The sequences come from peripheral blood, collected on day 0 of AZD1222 vaccination. The receptor set was obtained from an adult in good health.

The chain combines TRBV6-2 or TRBV6-3 with TRBJ1-2; TRBD1 might be the D (6 bases). V was shortened by 2 bases and J by 10 bases, with 20 bases between the two germline ends. The germline V gene encodes CDR1 MNHEY and CDR2 SVGEGT. CDR3 length: 15 residues. CDR3 amino acids: CASSYADRRWGAYTF. The CDR3, as DNA: TGTGCCAGCAGTTACGCGGACCGAAGATGGGGGGCCTACACCTTC.

This rearrangement joins TRBV6-4 to TRBJ2-5; weak D call: TRBD1 (6 bases). Trimming shortened V by 6 bases and J by 1 base, and 15 bases separated the two germline ends. Per germline, CDR1 MRHNA and CDR2 SNTAGT. The CDR3 contains 15 residues. The CDR3 DNA follows: TGTGCCAGCAGCCGGACAGCGGAGGCCCAAGAGACCCAGTACTTC. It yields the protein CASSRTAEAQETQYF.

The rearrangement links TRBV30 to TRBJ2-7; 7 bases are a match to TRBD1. Per the germline V gene, CDR1 is GTSNPN and CDR2 is SVGIG (reference sequence). The CDR3 covers 16 residues. The V segment lost 0 bases and the J segment 4 bases; nucleotides outside the gene matches: 12. The CDR3 DNA sequence: TGTGCCTGGAGTGTATGGAGTACGGGACAGAGATACGAGCAGTACTTC. Protein product: CAWSVWSTGQRYEQYF.

The CDR3 region is CASSVPGFGGNEQFF. In DNA, the CDR3 is TGTGCCAGCAGCGTGCCGGGGTTTGGGGGTAATGAGCAGTTCTTC. The chain links TRBV9 to TRBJ2-1; the D gene could be TRBD1 or TRBD2 (5 bases each). This CDR3 has 15 amino acids. Deletions cut 2 bases from V and 7 bases from J, with 16 bases between. Germline CDR1 and CDR2: SGDLS and YYNGEE.

The genes are TRBV7-9 and TRBJ1-1; 11 bases match TRBD1. This CDR3 is 14 amino acids long. CDR1 and CDR2 (germline): SEHNR, FQNEAQ (reference sequence). V dropped 5 bases and J dropped 8; count of bases not matched to a gene: 7. The DNA of the CDR3 is TGTGCCAGCAGCGCGGGGACAGGGGGTAGGGAAGCTTTCTTT. Residues: CASSAGTGGREAFF.

This rearrangement joins TRBV30 to TRBJ1-2; no definite D call. Trimming removed 2 bases at V and 8 bases at J, with 9 bases between. The CDR3 runs 11 residues. Germline CDR1 GTSNPN, CDR2 SVGIG (reference sequence). The CDR3, as DNA: TGTGCCTGGAGTCTGAAGGGAGGCTACACCTTC. Amino acid sequence: CAWSLKGGYTF.

This chain uses TRBV7-8 with TRBJ2-7; possibly TRBD1 or TRBD2 for D (5 bases each). CDR3 length equals 15 residues. Germline V gives CDR1 SGHVS, CDR2 FQNEAQ. V was pared by 6 bases and J by 3 bases, with 18 bases between. The CDR3 reads CASSQNQGPSYEQYF. In nucleotides, the CDR3 is TGTGCCAGCAGTCAAAATCAGGGACCGAGCTACGAGCAGTACTTC.

This clone was seen more than once but under ten times. The chain carries TRBV27 and TRBJ2-4, with 10 bases matching TRBD2. The V and J ends lost 5 bases and 7 bases, in that order; junction bases with no gene match: 5. The CDR3 totals 14 residues. Looked up from germline, CDR1 is MNHEY and CDR2 is SMNVEV (reference sequence). The CDR3 sequence is CASSTRTSGNIQYF. CDR3 coding DNA: TGTGCCAGCAGTACACGGACTAGCGGCAACATTCAGTACTTC.